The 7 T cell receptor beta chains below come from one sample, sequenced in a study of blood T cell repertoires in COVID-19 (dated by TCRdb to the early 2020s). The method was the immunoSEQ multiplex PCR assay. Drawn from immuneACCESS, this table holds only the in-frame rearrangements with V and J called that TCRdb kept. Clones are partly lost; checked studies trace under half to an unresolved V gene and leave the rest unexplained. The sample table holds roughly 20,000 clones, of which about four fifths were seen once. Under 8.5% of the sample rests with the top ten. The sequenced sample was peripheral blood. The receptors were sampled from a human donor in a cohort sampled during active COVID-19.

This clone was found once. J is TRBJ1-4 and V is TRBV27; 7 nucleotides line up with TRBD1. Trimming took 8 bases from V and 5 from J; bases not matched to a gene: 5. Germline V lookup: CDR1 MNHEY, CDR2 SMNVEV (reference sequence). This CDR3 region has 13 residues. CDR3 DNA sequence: TGTGCCAGCTCGCCAGGGGGAAATGAAAAACTGTTTTTT. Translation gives CASSPGGNEKLFF.

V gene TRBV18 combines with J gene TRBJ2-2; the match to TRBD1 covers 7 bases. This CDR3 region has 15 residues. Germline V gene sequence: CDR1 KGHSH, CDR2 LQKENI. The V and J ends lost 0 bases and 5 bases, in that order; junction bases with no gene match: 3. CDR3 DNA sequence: TGTGCCAGCTCACCACCGGGACAGAATACCGGGGAGCTGTTTTTT. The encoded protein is CASSPPGQNTGELFF. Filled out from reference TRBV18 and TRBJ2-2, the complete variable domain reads NAGVMQNPRHLVRRRGQEARLRCSPMKGHSHVYWYRQLPEEGLKFMVYLQKENIIDESGMPKERFSAEFPKEGPSILRIQQVVRGDSAAYFCASSPPGQNTGELFFGEGSRLTVL.

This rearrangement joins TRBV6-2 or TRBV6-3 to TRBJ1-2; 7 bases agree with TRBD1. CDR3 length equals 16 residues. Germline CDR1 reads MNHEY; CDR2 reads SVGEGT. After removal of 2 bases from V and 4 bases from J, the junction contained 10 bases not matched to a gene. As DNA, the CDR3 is TGTGCCAGCAGTTACGGACAGGCCCTCCGGGGCTATGGCTACACCTTC. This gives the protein CASSYGQALRGYGYTF.

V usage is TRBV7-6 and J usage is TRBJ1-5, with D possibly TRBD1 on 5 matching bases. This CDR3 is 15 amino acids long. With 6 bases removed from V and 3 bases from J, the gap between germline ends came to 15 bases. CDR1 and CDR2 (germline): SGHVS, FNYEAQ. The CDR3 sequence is CASSPMGGDNQPQHF. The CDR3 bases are TGTGCCAGCAGTCCGATGGGAGGGGACAATCAGCCCCAGCATTTT. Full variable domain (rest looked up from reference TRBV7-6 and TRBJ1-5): GAGVSQSPRYKVTKRGQDVALRCDPISGHVSLYWYRQALGQGPEFLTYFNYEAQQDKSGLPNDRFSAERPEGSISTLTIQRTEQRDSAMYRCASSPMGGDNQPQHFGDGTRLSIL.

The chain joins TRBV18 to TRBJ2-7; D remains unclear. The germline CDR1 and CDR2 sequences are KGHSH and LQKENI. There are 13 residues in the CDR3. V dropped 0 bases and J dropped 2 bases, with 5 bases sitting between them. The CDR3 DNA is TGTGCCAGCTCACCACCTGGAGCCTACGAGCAGTACTTC. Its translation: CASSPPGAYEQYF.

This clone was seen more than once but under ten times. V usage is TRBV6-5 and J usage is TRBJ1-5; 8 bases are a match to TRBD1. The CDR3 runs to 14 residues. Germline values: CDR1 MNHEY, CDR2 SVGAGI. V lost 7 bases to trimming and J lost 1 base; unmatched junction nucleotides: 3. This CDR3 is CASKDRESNQPQHF. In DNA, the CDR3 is TGTGCCAGCAAGGACAGGGAAAGCAATCAGCCCCAGCATTTT.

CDR3 coding DNA: TGCAGCGTTGGCGGGGGGCTCGGAGCAAGCTCTCGCTATGGCTACACCTTC. This sequence encodes CSVGGGLGASSRYGYTF. The rearrangement uses TRBV29-1 and TRBJ1-2; a possible D gene is TRBD1 (6 bases). V shed 4 bases and J shed 4 bases, with 25 bases lying between them. The CDR3 runs 17 residues. Germline values: CDR1 SQVTM, CDR2 ANQGSEA.